The 20 T cell receptor beta chains given below trace back to one sample, sequenced in a study of vaccination and CD4 T cells after COVID-19. The Oncomine TCR Beta short-read assay was applied to DNA of cultured CD4+ T cells. Via MiXCR, TCRdb re-called the PCR reads, giving one row per CDR3 protein. Counted here are roughly 15,000 distinct CDR3 sequences, around 50% occurring once; the ten biggest clones make up 8% to 13%. Treatment indicated: 10-day PBMC culture with coronavirus spike peptide pools or control peptides (ViraFEST assay). These receptors are not linked to any known antigen. The material was CD4+ T cells from blood, cultured in vitro, obtained before SARS-CoV-2 vaccination. The source of these receptors is a human donor who had recovered from COVID-19.

The chain couples TRBV24-1 to TRBJ1-5; D call uncertain. CDR1 and CDR2 from the germline V gene are KGHDR and SFDVKD. Trimming left V 7 bases short and J 5 bases short, with 8 bases between. The CDR3 totals 12 residues. The CDR3 reads CATSFSDQPQHF. The CDR3 region has the DNA TGTGCCACCAGCTTCAGCGATCAGCCCCAGCATTTT.

V usage is TRBV6-5 and J usage is TRBJ2-5, with D perhaps TRBD1 or TRBD2 (5 bases each). CDR1 is MNHEY, CDR2 SVGAGI, per germline. This CDR3 spans 16 amino acids. Trimming shortened V by 4 bases and J by 3 bases, and 18 bases separated the two germline ends. CDR3 nucleotides: TGTGCCAGCAGTTCTTTCCTTGGGGTGGGGGAAGAGACCCAGTACTTC. Translation gives CASSSFLGVGEETQYF.

The chain carries TRBV24-1 and TRBJ1-1, with TRBD1 identical over 11 bases. Losses at the gene ends were 5 bases for V and 0 bases for J; bases not matched to a gene: 7. This CDR3 comprises 17 residues. Germline loops: CDR1 KGHDR, CDR2 SFDVKD. CDR3 DNA sequence: TGTGCCACCAGTGGCCGGGACAGGGGGACTCTGAACACTGAAGCTTTCTTT. It encodes CATSGRDRGTLNTEAFF.

The chain combines TRBV6-1 with TRBJ1-1, with D perhaps TRBD1 (6 bases). From germline, CDR1 is MNHNS and CDR2 SASEGT. There are 13 residues in the CDR3. V was pared by 7 bases and J by 4 bases, with 13 bases between. CDR3 protein: CASTWGQGTEAFF. For the CDR3, the DNA is TGTGCCAGCACCTGGGGGCAGGGCACTGAAGCTTTCTTT.

A few counts support this clonotype. This chain connects TRBV20-1 to TRBJ1-1, with D tentatively TRBD1 (6 bases). V was trimmed by 6 bases and J by 5 bases, leaving 16 bases between them. The CDR3 contains 13 residues. Germline assignment: CDR1 DFQATT and CDR2 SNEGSKA (reference sequence). CDR3 bases: TGCAGTGCAGTACAGGGATGGGGAACTGAAGCTTTCTTT. Its protein product is CSAVQGWGTEAFF.

The chain employs TRBV28 and TRBJ2-2; TRBD1 or TRBD2 may be the D gene (5 bases each). CDR1 is MDHEN and CDR2 is SYDVKM in the germline V gene. V was cut by 2 bases and J by 1 base, with 5 bases left in between. The CDR3 runs to 14 residues. CDR3 sequence reads: CASSLGGNTGELFF. The CDR3 DNA reads TGTGCCAGCAGTTTAGGGGGGAACACCGGGGAGCTGTTTTTT.

The J gene is TRBJ1-5, the V gene TRBV7-2; D unclear. The CDR3 extends over 13 amino acids. V lost 5 bases, J lost 4 bases, and 9 bases lay in between. Looked up from germline, CDR1 is SGHTA and CDR2 is FQGNSA. CDR3 residues: CASSPKGNQPQHF. The CDR3 DNA follows: TGTGCCAGCAGCCCTAAAGGTAATCAGCCCCAGCATTTT.

V usage is TRBV9 and J usage is TRBJ2-7, with 10 bases fitting TRBD1. This CDR3 has 21 residues. V shed 3 bases, J shed 0 bases, and the junction held 21 bases outside the gene matches. Looked up from germline, CDR1 is SGDLS and CDR2 is YYNGEE. The CDR3 sequence: CASSALMSRDRGLEYSYEQYF. CDR3 coding DNA: TGTGCCAGCAGCGCACTGATGAGTCGGGACAGGGGACTCGAGTACTCCTACGAGCAGTACTTC. Full variable domain (outside the CDR3, taken from reference TRBV9 and TRBJ2-7): DSGVTQTPKHLITATGQRVTLRCSPRSGDLSVYWYQQSLDQGLQFLIQYYNGEERAKGNILERFSAQQFPDLHSELNLSSLELGDSALYFCASSALMSRDRGLEYSYEQYFGPGTRLTVT.

CDR3 in amino acids: CASSLAGASLHF. In DNA form, the CDR3 reads TGTGCCAGCAGCTTAGCGGGGGCAAGTCTCCACTTT. The chain is built from TRBV7-9 and TRBJ1-6; D perhaps matches TRBD1 (6 bases). Germline CDR1 SEHNR, CDR2 FQNEAQ (reference sequence). Trimming took off 0 bases at V and 16 bases at J, with 10 bases between the two ends. The CDR3 runs 12 residues.

This clonotype was seen once. V gene TRBV18 combines with J gene TRBJ1-2, with 9 bases aligning to TRBD1. The trim removed 2 bases at V and 8 bases at J, leaving 9 bases unmatched. Per the germline V gene, CDR1 is KGHSH and CDR2 is LQKENI. This CDR3 comprises 15 residues. The chain's CDR3 is CASSPGRTGAYGYTF. The CDR3 region has the DNA TGTGCCAGCTCACCAGGGAGGACAGGGGCTTACGGCTACACCTTC.

The chain has TRBV6-1 and TRBJ2-7, with a tentative D call TRBD1 (6 bases). CDR3 length: 13 residues. From germline, CDR1 is MNHNS and CDR2 SASEGT. Trimming took off 5 bases at V and 6 bases at J, with 14 bases between the two ends. CDR3 sequence reads: CASSPVPTGEQYF. The CDR3 DNA is TGTGCCAGCAGTCCCGTCCCGACAGGCGAGCAGTACTTC.

The chain recombines TRBV6-5 with TRBJ1-1; no clear D gene. The CDR3 contains 13 residues. Germline lookup yields CDR1 MNHEY and CDR2 SVGAGI. V lost 0 bases and J 5 bases, leaving 7 bases between the germline ends. The CDR3 DNA sequence: TGTGCCAGCAGTTACTCGGAATGGACTGAAGCTTTCTTT. Translated, it gives CASSYSEWTEAFF.

CDR3 sequence: CASRSGQIVGTEAFF. CDR3 nucleotides: TGTGCCAGCAGGTCGGGACAGATAGTTGGCACTGAAGCTTTCTTT. V gene TRBV28 combines with J gene TRBJ1-1; TRBD1 matches at 7 bases. This CDR3 contains 15 residues. J gave up 4 bases and V 6 bases, and 11 bases lay outside the gene matches. CDR1 and CDR2 (germline): MDHEN, SYDVKM.

This rearrangement joins TRBV10-3 to TRBJ2-3; 10 bases match TRBD2. The ends lost 6 bases at V and 0 bases at J; junction bases unmatched: 6. CDR1 is ENHRY, CDR2 SYGVKD, per germline. The CDR3 consists of 16 residues. CDR3 residues: CAISSGLAQSTDTQYF. In DNA form, the CDR3 reads TGTGCCATCAGCTCGGGACTAGCGCAAAGCACAGATACGCAGTATTTT.

This clonotype was counted between two and nine times. The chain uses TRBV28 and TRBJ1-1; a weak D match, TRBD1 (6 bases). Deletions cut 2 bases from V and 5 bases from J, with 15 bases between. The CDR3 is made up of 15 amino acids. The germline V gene encodes CDR1 MDHEN and CDR2 SYDVKM. As DNA, the CDR3 is TGTGCCAGCAGTTTACCCACAGGGTCCGGGACTGAAGCTTTCTTT. It is translated as CASSLPTGSGTEAFF. Full variable domain (rest looked up from reference TRBV28 and TRBJ1-1): DVKVTQSSRYLVKRTGEKVFLECVQDMDHENMFWYRQDPGLGLRLIYFSYDVKMKEKGDIPEGYSVSREKKERFSLILESASTNQTSMYLCASSLPTGSGTEAFFGQGTRLTVV.

This clonotype was seen more than once but under ten times. The rearrangement uses TRBV7-2 and TRBJ1-2; D not resolved. The CDR3 contains 12 residues. V lost 4 bases to trimming and J lost 8 bases, with 11 bases between them. The germline V gene has CDR1 SGHTA and CDR2 FQGNSA. CDR3 bases: TGTGCCAGCAGCTCTTATGACGAAGGCTACACCTTC. Encoded protein: CASSSYDEGYTF.

J is TRBJ2-1 and V is TRBV15; TRBD2 aligns across 12 bases. This CDR3 is built from 18 residues. Germline CDR1 is LNHNV and CDR2 is YYDKDF (reference sequence). V was pared by 1 base and J by 8 bases, with 12 bases of the junction left unmatched. CDR3 nucleotides: TGTGCCACCAGCAGAGGACTAGCGGGAGCTTCGGGGCTCGATGAGCAGTTCTTC. This translates into CATSRGLAGASGLDEQFF.

This clonotype was picked up a small number of times. The rearrangement links TRBV7-8 to TRBJ1-1; weak D call: TRBD1 (5 bases). With 5 bases removed from V and 4 bases from J, the gap between germline ends came to 17 bases. The CDR3 sequence is 15 residues long. Germline-derived CDR1 and CDR2 are SGHVS and FQNEAQ. CDR3 DNA: TGTGCCAGCAGCGTAGGGGTCGTCGGGGGCACTGAAGCTTTCTTT. Protein: CASSVGVVGGTEAFF.

By frequency in the sample, this clonotype is medium-sized. The V and J genes are TRBV10-3 and TRBJ2-7; D possibly matches TRBD1 or TRBD2 (6 bases each). Trimming stripped 2 bases from V and 6 bases from J, with 17 bases between. CDR3 length: 15 residues. CDR1 and CDR2 (germline): ENHRY, SYGVKD. The CDR3 spells CAISEVEGGLGEQYF. As DNA, the CDR3 is TGTGCCATCAGTGAGGTGGAAGGGGGGCTGGGCGAGCAGTACTTC.

This clonotype is medium-sized (0.01 to 0.1%) by share. The CDR3 loop reads CSAREMRTLSTDTQYF. Written as DNA, the CDR3 is TGCAGTGCTAGAGAAATGAGGACTTTAAGCACAGATACGCAGTATTTT. This chain joins TRBV20-1 and TRBJ2-3; tentative D call: TRBD2 (5 bases). Trimming shortened V by 0 bases and J by 0 bases, and 13 bases separated the two germline ends. This CDR3 contains 16 residues. The germline CDR1 and CDR2 sequences are DFQATT and SNEGSKA (reference sequence).